Following are 27 T cell receptor beta chains from one sample sequenced in a study of blood T cell repertoires in COVID-19 (dated by TCRdb to 2020 to 2021). The receptor library was made with the immunoSEQ multiplex PCR assay. TCRdb mirrors the immuneACCESS table, restricted to in-frame sequences. Some clones are absent from its copies; in checked studies, under half trace to an unresolved V gene, and the reason for the others is unknown. The sample records about 62,000 clones, about 75% of which are singletons. In total, the top ten clones hold about half of the sample. The sequencing input was PBMCs or T cells enriched from blood (not recorded which). The receptors were sampled from a woman aged 60 to 75 who had been exposed to COVID-19.

The genes are TRBV5-4 and TRBJ2-2; 9 nucleotides align to TRBD1. V lost 2 bases to trimming and J lost 5 bases; unmatched junction nucleotides: 4. The CDR3 consists of 15 residues. Looked up from germline, CDR1 is SGHNT and CDR2 is YYREEE (reference sequence). CDR3 bases: TGTGCCAGCAGCTTAGCGGACAGGGGAACCGGGGAGCTGTTTTTT. Protein product: CASSLADRGTGELFF.

This clone is medium-sized in the sample. This chain connects TRBV5-4 to TRBJ2-1; TRBD1 might be the D (5 bases). Trimming took 0 bases from V and 6 from J, leaving 16 bases between them. This CDR3 region has 16 residues. Germline CDR1 SGHNT, CDR2 YYREEE (reference sequence). The CDR3 coding sequence is TGTGCCAGCAGCTTGGCCGCGGCAGGGCTGCGCAATGAGCAGTTCTTC. Translating it yields CASSLAAAGLRNEQFF.

The CDR3 reads CASSVLAGKNQPQHF. CDR3 nucleotide sequence: TGTGCCAGCAGCGTCCTGGCGGGAAAAAATCAGCCCCAGCATTTT. The gene calls are TRBV28 and TRBJ1-5; D uncertain. Germline CDR1 is MDHEN and CDR2 is SYDVKM. The CDR3 runs 15 residues. V was trimmed by 6 bases and J by 4 bases, leaving 16 bases between them.

V and J are TRBV28 and TRBJ2-7; 12 bases align to TRBD1. With V trimmed by 4 bases and J by 7 bases, 17 bases remained unmatched. Germline V gene data show CDR1 as MDHEN and CDR2 as SYDVKM. There are 18 residues in the CDR3. Here the CDR3 reads CASSYFGAPGQGAREQYF. In nucleotides, the CDR3 is TGTGCCAGCAGTTATTTCGGGGCCCCGGGACAGGGGGCGCGTGAGCAGTACTTC.

This chain joins TRBV19 and TRBJ2-6; D gene ambiguous. Germline V gives CDR1 LNHDA, CDR2 SQIVND (reference sequence). V was trimmed by 6 bases and J by 0 bases, leaving 18 bases between them. The CDR3 consists of 18 residues. The CDR3 DNA follows: TGTGCCAGTAGCCGTGGTTTGGGCTTGAGCTCTGGGGCCAACGTCCTGACTTTC. Translated: CASSRGLGLSSGANVLTF.

This clone appeared once. The CDR3: CASGPYRVSYGYTF. CDR3 sequence (DNA): TGTGCTAGTGGGCCGTACAGGGTTAGCTATGGCTACACCTTC. J is TRBJ1-2 and V is TRBV12-5; maybe TRBD1 (6 bases). The V and J ends lost 6 bases and 4 bases respectively, with 15 bases between them. This CDR3 comprises 14 residues. From germline, CDR1 is LGHNT and CDR2 FRNRAP.

The rearrangement joins TRBV6-6 to TRBJ2-1; 8 nucleotides agree with TRBD1. The CDR3 runs 15 residues. CDR1 MNHNY and CDR2 SVGAGI come from the germline V gene (reference sequence). The J segment lost 2 bases and the V segment lost 5 bases, leaving 5 bases of the junction unmatched. This CDR3 reads CASSPDRDPYNEQFF. CDR3 bases: TGTGCCAGCAGTCCGGACAGGGATCCCTACAATGAGCAGTTCTTC.

The chain combines TRBV5-4 with TRBJ1-3; 9 bases line up with TRBD1. The germline V gene encodes CDR1 SGHNT and CDR2 YYREEE (reference sequence). There are 14 residues in the CDR3. After removal of 4 bases from V and 7 bases from J, the junction contained 6 bases not matched to a gene. CDR3 loop: CASSPGTGRNTIYF. The DNA of the CDR3 is TGTGCCAGCAGCCCTGGGACAGGGCGCAACACCATATATTTT.

V usage is TRBV30 and J usage is TRBJ1-5, with D maybe TRBD1 (6 bases). This CDR3 spans 16 amino acids. The V gene lost 1 base and the J gene lost 6 bases, with 19 bases spanning the gap. The V gene's germline CDR1 is GTSNPN and CDR2 SVGIG (reference sequence). CDR3 sequence: CAWSAPTGTSGQPQHF. CDR3 coding DNA: TGTGCCTGGAGTGCTCCCACCGGGACATCGGGTCAGCCCCAGCATTTT.

The chain uses TRBV28 and TRBJ2-7; maybe TRBD2 (6 bases). Germline V gene lookup returns CDR1 MDHEN and CDR2 SYDVKM. The CDR3 extends over 13 amino acids. Trimming pared 8 bases from V and 2 bases from J, leaving 13 bases between. CDR3 nucleotides: TGTGCCAGCGGACCGGGAGTACCCTACGAGCAGTACTTC. It is translated as CASGPGVPYEQYF. Supplemented by reference TRBV28 and TRBJ2-7, the full variable domain reads DVKVTQSSRYLVKRTGEKVFLECVQDMDHENMFWYRQDPGLGLRLIYFSYDVKMKEKGDIPEGYSVSREKKERFSLILESASTNQTSMYLCASGPGVPYEQYFGPGTRLTVT.

The chain couples TRBV5-4 to TRBJ2-3; D may be TRBD2 (6 bases). This CDR3 spans 14 amino acids. The germline CDR1 and CDR2 sequences are SGHNT and YYREEE (reference sequence). V lost 4 bases to trimming and J lost 4 bases, with 13 bases between them. DNA of the CDR3: TGTGCCAGCAGCCCGGGACTGGGGCCAGATACGCAGTATTTT. This gives the protein CASSPGLGPDTQYF.

The rearrangement uses TRBV20-1 and TRBJ2-5; TRBD2 might be the D (6 bases). There are 13 residues in the CDR3. Trimming stripped 3 bases from V and 5 bases from J, with 13 bases between. Germline CDR1 reads DFQATT; CDR2 reads SNEGSKA (reference sequence). The CDR3 protein is CSASSAGMETQYF. CDR3 in DNA: TGCAGTGCTAGTTCGGCGGGAATGGAGACCCAGTACTTC.

This clone was picked up a small number of times. The chain joins TRBV12-3 or TRBV12-4 to TRBJ2-4, with 10 bases matching TRBD2. The CDR3 consists of 13 residues. V was pared by 7 bases and J by 7 bases, with 4 bases of the junction left unmatched. The DNA of the CDR3 is TGTGCCAGCACCGGGACTAGCGCGAACATTCAGTACTTC. Protein: CASTGTSANIQYF.

This clone was seen only a few times. The chain employs TRBV27 and TRBJ1-6, with TRBD1 matching over 8 bases. Germline lookup yields CDR1 MNHEY and CDR2 SMNVEV (reference sequence). V shed 6 bases, J shed 9 bases, and the junction held 1 base outside the gene matches. The CDR3 extends over 12 amino acids. The CDR3 DNA sequence: TGTGCCAGCAGGGACAGGGTTTCACCCCTCCACTTT. The encoded protein is CASRDRVSPLHF.

The chain recombines TRBV6-1 with TRBJ2-5; 13 bases line up with TRBD2. V lost 6 bases to trimming and J lost 5 bases; unmatched junction nucleotides: 6. CDR1 and CDR2 (germline): MNHNS, SASEGT. CDR3 size: 15 residues. The chain's CDR3 is CASREPGLAGETQYF. CDR3 DNA: TGTGCCAGCAGGGAACCGGGACTAGCGGGGGAGACCCAGTACTTC.

The gene calls are TRBV6-5 and TRBJ1-4; 8 nucleotides match TRBD1. The trim removed 6 bases at V and 4 bases at J, leaving 7 bases unmatched. The germline gives CDR1 MNHEY, CDR2 SVGAGI. There are 15 residues in the CDR3. This CDR3 is CASRGTGGRNEKLFF. CDR3 nucleotide sequence: TGTGCCAGCAGAGGGACAGGTGGCCGTAATGAAAAACTGTTTTTT.

The J gene is TRBJ2-2, the V gene TRBV5-1; 9 bases map to TRBD2. The CDR3 extends over 16 amino acids. The trim removed 4 bases at V and 4 bases at J, leaving 8 bases unmatched. Germline lookup yields CDR1 SGHRS and CDR2 YFSETQ. In DNA form, the CDR3 reads TGCGCCAGCAGCCGGTTTCTAGCGGGGTCCACCGGGGAGCTGTTTTTT. This encodes CASSRFLAGSTGELFF. Looking up the rest from reference TRBV5-1 and TRBJ2-2 gives the full variable domain: KAGVTQTPRYLIKTRGQQVTLSCSPISGHRSVSWYQQTPGQGLQFLFEYFSETQRNKGNFPGRFSGRQFSNSRSEMNVSTLELGDSALYLCASSRFLAGSTGELFFGEGSRLTVL.

This clone is a singleton in its sample. The V call is TRBV5-8, the J call TRBJ1-2; 7 bases agree with TRBD1. This CDR3 region has 15 residues. Trimming took 5 bases from V and 3 from J; bases not matched to a gene: 10. Germline lookup yields CDR1 SGHTS and CDR2 YDEGEE. The CDR3 region is CASRDIRDSDYGYTF. DNA of the CDR3: TGTGCCAGCAGGGATATAAGGGACAGCGACTATGGCTACACCTTC. Based on the CDR3 plus reference TRBV5-8 and TRBJ1-2, the full variable domain is EAGVTQSPTHLIKTRGQQATLRCSPISGHTSVYWYQQALGLGLQFLLWYDEGEERNRGNFPPRFSGRQFPNYSSELNVNALELEDSALYLCASRDIRDSDYGYTFGSGTRLTVV.

The chain joins TRBV2 to TRBJ2-3; 12 bases agree with TRBD2. CDR1 is SNHLY and CDR2 is FYNNEI in the germline V gene. J gave up 5 bases and V 10 bases, and 16 bases lay outside the gene matches. This CDR3 has 17 amino acids. The chain's CDR3 is CATQARNSLAGGDTQYF. The CDR3 nucleotides read TGTGCCACACAAGCTCGGAACTCACTAGCGGGGGGAGATACGCAGTATTTT.

The V gene is TRBV19, the J gene TRBJ2-7; D remains unclear. Germline CDR1 is LNHDA and CDR2 is SQIVND (reference sequence). V was clipped by 3 bases and J by 0 bases, with 9 bases between them. The CDR3 is 14 amino acids. As DNA, the CDR3 is TGTGCCAGTAGTATTGTTTACGGCTCCTACGAGCAGTACTTC. This sequence encodes CASSIVYGSYEQYF.

This chain joins TRBV9 and TRBJ2-2, with D possibly TRBD2 on 7 matching bases. The CDR3 runs 15 residues. The V gene lost 0 bases and the J gene lost 3 bases, with 9 bases spanning the gap. The germline gives CDR1 SGDLS, CDR2 YYNGEE. CDR3 loop: CASSVDGGHTGELFF. As DNA, the CDR3 is TGTGCCAGCAGCGTAGACGGGGGGCACACCGGGGAGCTGTTTTTT.

This clone was seen only a few times. The chain employs TRBV7-2 and TRBJ2-1; D possibly corresponds to TRBD2 (6 bases). Trimming removed 8 bases from V and 2 bases from J, with 13 bases in between. In germline, CDR1 is SGHTA, CDR2 FQGNSA. The CDR3 runs to 14 residues. For the CDR3, the DNA is TGTGCCAGCCAATGGCGGGGAACCTACAATGAGCAGTTCTTC. As protein: CASQWRGTYNEQFF.

Regarding this clone: Distinct nucleotide sequences in the sample also encode this CDR3. The V and J genes are TRBV9 and TRBJ1-1; tentatively, D is TRBD1 (6 bases). V lost 3 bases, J lost 2 bases, and 8 bases lay in between. From germline, CDR1 is SGDLS and CDR2 YYNGEE. The CDR3 is 13 amino acids. Here the CDR3 reads CASSAQGNTEAFF. CDR3 nucleotide sequence: TGTGCCAGCAGCGCACAGGGCAACACTGAAGCTTTCTTT.

This chain uses TRBV6-5 with TRBJ1-5; 7 bases align to TRBD1. J gave up 7 bases and V 10 bases, and 10 bases lay outside the gene matches. Germline values: CDR1 MNHEY, CDR2 SVGAGI. CDR3 size: 13 residues. CDR3 coding DNA: TGTGCCATAAGCGGAGGGGGCGAACAGCCCCAGCATTTT. As protein: CAISGGGEQPQHF.

The chain recombines TRBV4-1 with TRBJ2-3; 8 bases are shared with TRBD2. This CDR3 region has 17 residues. J was trimmed by 0 bases and V by 0 bases; bases with no gene match: 5. CDR1 is MGHRA and CDR2 is YSYEKL in the germline V gene. The CDR3 protein is CASSQDQLAASTDTQYF. CDR3 DNA sequence: TGCGCCAGCAGCCAAGATCAACTAGCGGCTAGCACAGATACGCAGTATTTT.

This chain uses TRBV2 with TRBJ1-4; 7 bases align to TRBD1. Germline V gene sequence: CDR1 SNHLY, CDR2 FYNNEI. The CDR3 has 14 residues. The V and J ends lost 8 bases and 3 bases, in that order; junction bases with no gene match: 6. The CDR3 region is CASSKGAANEKLFF. CDR3 bases: TGTGCCAGCTCAAAGGGGGCGGCTAATGAAAAACTGTTTTTT.

This chain joins TRBV19 and TRBJ1-5; 7 bases are shared with TRBD1. Looked up from germline, CDR1 is LNHDA and CDR2 is SQIVND (reference sequence). This CDR3 contains 15 residues. With V trimmed by 5 bases and J by 6 bases, 10 bases remained unmatched. The CDR3 nucleotides are TGTGCCAGTAGTTCGGATCAGGGGGGCTTTCAGCCCCAGCATTTT. It yields the protein CASSSDQGGFQPQHF.